Each of the 17 T cell receptor beta chains below was sequenced from the same sample in a study of human T cells and chemical hapten exposure. As for time point: pre-sensitization, week 0. Specified treatment: therapeutic diphenylcyclopropenone sensitization with weekly scalp DPC. MiXCR was run by TCRdb on the RACE reads, yielding one entry per CDR3 protein. Here the sample spans fewer than 200,000 distinct CDR3 sequences, approximately 31% being singletons. The sample here was whole blood, taken in connection with sensitization to the hapten diphenylcyclopropenone (DPC). The source is a woman aged 30 to 39 with alopecia areata. Some clones in this sample may be carry-over from other donors' samples.

This clonotype appeared many times. The CDR3 reads CAHSGSTSYEQYF. CDR3 nucleotides: TGTGCCCATAGCGGGAGCACGTCCTACGAGCAGTACTTC. The chain employs TRBV28 and TRBJ2-7, with 9 nucleotides matching TRBD2. Germline values: CDR1 MDHEN, CDR2 SYDVKM. The CDR3 has 13 residues. The trim removed 11 bases at V and 1 base at J, leaving 6 bases unmatched.

The J gene is TRBJ2-2, the V gene TRBV11-2; 11 bases are a match to TRBD1. Per the germline V gene, CDR1 is SGHAT and CDR2 is FQNNGV. V trimming: 5 bases; J trimming: 9 bases; junction bases outside the gene matches: 14. The CDR3 consists of 17 residues. Written as DNA, the CDR3 is TGTGCCAGCAGCGGACGGATCGGGGGACAGGGGGGCCGGGAGCTGTTTTTT. Amino acid sequence: CASSGRIGGQGGRELFF.

The chain employs TRBV5-4 and TRBJ1-6; D possibly corresponds to TRBD1 (5 bases). The germline CDR1 and CDR2 sequences are SGHNT and YYREEE (reference sequence). This CDR3 has 16 amino acids. V shed 3 bases and J shed 4 bases, with 14 bases lying between them. The CDR3 sequence: CASSSGGGRYNSPLHF. CDR3 coding DNA: TGTGCCAGCAGCTCCGGTGGGGGGAGGTATAATTCACCCCTCCACTTT.

This clonotype has more than one count but fewer than ten. The V and J genes are TRBV4-3 and TRBJ2-7; D is undetermined. The CDR3 extends over 15 amino acids. Germline CDR1 reads LGHNA; CDR2 reads YSLEER. Trimming took off 0 bases at V and 0 bases at J, with 9 bases between the two ends. CDR3 loop: CASSQDQVHSYEQYF. The CDR3 DNA follows: TGCGCCAGCAGCCAAGATCAGGTCCACTCCTACGAGCAGTACTTC.

The genes are TRBV7-2 and TRBJ1-4; D remains unclear. CDR3 length: 13 amino acids. V shed 2 bases and J shed 7 bases, with 8 bases lying between them. Germline-derived CDR1 and CDR2 are SGHTA and FQGNSA. In DNA, the CDR3 is TGTGCCAGCAGCTTATATGCTGCTGAAAAACTGTTTTTT. This codes for CASSLYAAEKLFF. The variable domain in full, completed from reference TRBV7-2 and TRBJ1-4, reads GAGVSQSPSNKVTEKGKDVELRCDPISGHTALYWYRQSLGQGLEFLIYFQGNSAPDKSGLPSDRFSAERTGGSVSTLTIQRTQQEDSAVYLCASSLYAAEKLFFGSGTQLSVL.

This clonotype was observed a handful of times. This rearrangement joins TRBV7-2 to TRBJ2-1; 8 bases align to TRBD2. The germline CDR1 and CDR2 sequences are SGHTA and FQGNSA. Trimming at V came to 2 bases and at J to 6 bases, leaving 6 bases not matched to a gene. The CDR3 is made up of 15 amino acids. CDR3 residues: CASSLREGSGNEQFF. For the CDR3, the DNA is TGTGCCAGCAGCTTACGGGAGGGCTCGGGCAATGAGCAGTTCTTC.

The genes are TRBV10-3 and TRBJ1-2; 11 nucleotides line up with TRBD1. Germline CDR1 reads ENHRY; CDR2 reads SYGVKD. The CDR3 is made up of 15 amino acids. Trimming at V came to 0 bases and at J to 8 bases, leaving 5 bases not matched to a gene. The CDR3 DNA sequence: TGTGCCATCAGTGAGTCTTTGGACAGGGGGCTCGGCTACACCTTC. As protein: CAISESLDRGLGYTF.

The V gene is TRBV5-6, the J gene TRBJ2-1, with 11 bases identical to TRBD2. V was pared by 2 bases and J by 8 bases, with 6 bases of the junction left unmatched. The CDR3 extends over 15 amino acids. Germline V lookup: CDR1 SGHDT, CDR2 YYEEEE. CDR3 amino acids: CASSLRLAGMYEQFF. Written as DNA, the CDR3 is TGTGCCAGCAGCTTACGACTAGCGGGAATGTATGAGCAGTTCTTC.

The CDR3 nucleotides read TGCGCCAGCAGCTTGGGAGGGACAGGCGCCCAGCAGTACTTC. Its protein product is CASSLGGTGAQQYF. The V call is TRBV5-1, the J call TRBJ2-7; 8 nucleotides align to TRBD1. This CDR3 region has 14 residues. With 0 bases clipped from V and 8 bases from J, the junction kept 7 bases outside the gene matches. Germline V CDR1 and CDR2: SGHRS, YFSETQ.

The chain recombines TRBV5-1 with TRBJ2-7, with D possibly being TRBD1 (5 bases). The CDR3 totals 11 residues. Germline CDR1 and CDR2: SGHRS and YFSETQ. V was pared by 6 bases and J by 6 bases, with 10 bases between. The CDR3 reads CASTLQGEQYF. CDR3 sequence (DNA): TGCGCCAGCACCCTGCAGGGCGAGCAGTACTTC.

This clonotype was detected only a few times. J is TRBJ2-3 and V is TRBV29-1, with D unresolved. With 2 bases removed from V and 6 bases from J, the gap between germline ends came to 3 bases. The CDR3 totals 10 residues. CDR1 and CDR2 from the germline V gene are SQVTM and ANQGSEA. The CDR3 sequence is CSVESDTQYF. Here the CDR3 DNA reads TGCAGCGTTGAATCCGATACGCAGTATTTT.

The J gene is TRBJ1-1, the V gene TRBV28; 9 bases fit TRBD1. V shed 6 bases, J shed 5 bases, and the junction held 7 bases outside the gene matches. CDR1 is MDHEN, CDR2 SYDVKM, per germline. The CDR3 totals 14 residues. CDR3 residues: CASSKGQGRTEAFF. For the CDR3, the DNA is TGTGCCAGCAGCAAGGGACAGGGACGAACTGAAGCTTTCTTT. The full variable domain, completed using reference TRBV28 and TRBJ1-1, is DVKVTQSSRYLVKRTGEKVFLECVQDMDHENMFWYRQDPGLGLRLIYFSYDVKMKEKGDIPEGYSVSREKKERFSLILESASTNQTSMYLCASSKGQGRTEAFFGQGTRLTVV.

The chain has TRBV4-3 and TRBJ2-7; the D gene is possibly TRBD2 (5 bases). CDR3 length: 16 residues. The germline V and J ends were trimmed by 1 base and 4 bases, with 17 bases remaining between them. Germline V lookup: CDR1 LGHNA, CDR2 YSLEER. In DNA, the CDR3 is TGCGCCAGCAGCCAAGGGGAAGCGGCCCTTGGGTACGAGCAGTACTTC. This encodes CASSQGEAALGYEQYF.

The chain links TRBV7-2 to TRBJ2-3; the D is unclear. The V gene's germline CDR1 is SGHTA and CDR2 FQGNSA. The CDR3 covers 11 residues. Trimming left V 5 bases short and J 7 bases short, with 7 bases between. The CDR3 sequence is CASSAGHTQYF. The CDR3 DNA follows: TGTGCCAGCAGCGCCGGGCATACGCAGTATTTT.

The chain links TRBV7-8 to TRBJ2-7; 8 bases fit TRBD1. Per the germline V gene, CDR1 is SGHVS and CDR2 is FQNEAQ. The CDR3 runs 13 residues. V was pared by 6 bases and J by 4 bases, with 5 bases of the junction left unmatched. This CDR3 reads CASSADRVYEQYF. CDR3 coding DNA: TGTGCCAGCAGTGCGGACAGGGTTTACGAGCAGTACTTC.

This chain links TRBV12-3 or TRBV12-4 with TRBJ2-6; TRBD1 is a possible D gene (5 bases). The CDR3 runs to 15 residues. V was cut by 7 bases and J by 2 bases, with 12 bases left in between. CDR3 residues: CASTIRGTGANVLTF. The DNA of the CDR3 is TGTGCCAGCACTATAAGGGGAACTGGGGCCAACGTCCTGACTTTC.

The CDR3 loop is CASSRPTLDSLVEQYF. The CDR3 bases are TGTGCCAGCAGTCGCCCTACTCTGGACAGCCTGGTGGAGCAGTACTTC. The V and J genes are TRBV6-6 and TRBJ2-7, with D possibly being TRBD1 (6 bases). Germline V lookup: CDR1 MNHNY, CDR2 SVGAGI (reference sequence). CDR3 length equals 16 residues. Trimming cost V 5 bases and J 7 bases, with 24 bases left between them.